This T cell receptor beta chain came from a study of response to subunit inactivated influenza vaccine. Study results and limitations: Every seasonal influenza vaccination brings in few new T cells, the authors suggested.

This clonotype was observed at least ten times. Its antigen is as yet unknown. TCRdb ran MiXCR on the RT-PCR reads and lists one entry per CDR3 protein. Here the sample spans 600,000 to 700,000 distinct CDR3 sequences, approximately 15% being singletons. CDR1 is DFQATT, CDR2 SNEGSKA, per germline (reference sequence). The CDR3 loop spans 15 amino acids. The V gene lost 3 bases and the J gene lost 6 bases, with 20 bases spanning the gap. The J gene is TRBJ1-2, the V gene TRBV20-1; D gene unclear. The sample consisted of PBMCs from blood, taken 14 days before vaccination. This sequence originates from a man aged 50 to 60 who received an inactivated influenza vaccine. The CDR3 loop is CSASSAASPFDGYTF. In nucleotides, the CDR3 is TGCAGTGCTAGTAGCGCGGCCAGTCCCTTCGATGGCTACACCTTC.